This T cell receptor (beta chain) was observed in a study of sequential checkpoint blockade in melanoma. A few counts support this clone. Its antigen remains unknown. The protocol was immunoSEQ multiplex PCR, while the TCRdb copy is restricted to in-frame clones and leaves out a portion. The repertoire holds more than 500 clones, with 22% as singletons. Documented treatment: randomized to nivolumab then ipilimumab (arm A) or the reverse (arm B). The study's findings and limits: Response in arm A was associated with pretreatment TIL clonality.

Germline V lookup: CDR1 MNHGY, CDR2 SAAAGT. The ends were cut back, 7 bases at V and 2 bases at J, with 15 bases in the middle. This CDR3 region has 14 residues. The TCR comes from a human donor with melanoma. The sequencing here drew on tumor tissue (inferred from file names), taken from a patient given nivolumab and ipilimumab in sequence. V and J are TRBV6-8 and TRBJ2-7; D is uncertain. The CDR3 nucleotides read TGTGCCAGCATGTTTGTTTTTTCGACCTACGAGCAGTACTTC. Its translation: CASMFVFSTYEQYF.